These T cell receptor beta chains were read from a single sample in a study of vaccination effects on CD4 cells after COVID-19. The protocol was immunoSEQ multiplex PCR, while the TCRdb copy is restricted to in-frame clones and leaves out a portion. This table holds over 55,000 clones, around 75% found once. The antigens for these receptors are not known. Sequencing was performed on CD4+ T cells from PBMCs cultured with HCoV-OC43 spike peptides, taken before COVID-19 vaccination. Receptors originate from a human donor who received a COVID-19 vaccine. The CDR3 runs from the conserved cysteine through the conserved F or W. The D gene is left open where the match is weak.

len	v_gene	d_gene	CDR3aa
17	TRBV7-9	TRBD2	CASSPGELAGGPDTQYF
13	TRBV7-3	NA	CASSLYRNSPLHF
13	TRBV5-1	TRBD1	CASSWDSNTEAFF
13	TRBV7-3	NA	CASSLRQNTEAFF
14	TRBV6-5	NA	CASSYRSAGDEQFF
14	TRBV6-5	TRBD1	CASSLTGVGTEAFF
16	TRBV7-3	TRBD2	CASSLVLAGGTDTQYF
15	TRBV23-1	TRBD1	CASRDPGQPNTEAFF
16	TRBV7-2	NA	CASSLGRPGGTSPLHF
13	TRBV7-3	TRBD1	CASSMDRDQPQHF
14	TRBV28	TRBD1	CASSLRQGDEKLFF
16	TRBV29-1	TRBD1	CSVALGTGLGADTQYF
13	TRBV7-3	NA	CASSLTENTEAFF
13	TRBV7-3	NA	CASSLSPGLGYTF
12	TRBV24-1	NA	CATSDLQNIQYF
13	TRBV7-3	TRBD1	CASSRPTGTEAFF